The 9 T cell receptor beta chains presented below share a single source sample, sequenced in a study of blood T cell repertoires in COVID-19. Assay: immunoSEQ multiplex PCR; the TCRdb copy retains only in-frame clones and omits some. The sample consists of 250,000 to 300,000 clones, approximately 89% of them appearing once. The material sequenced was peripheral blood. These receptors came from a woman aged 70 to 79 with COVID-19, enrolled during active disease.

The V gene is TRBV6-1, the J gene TRBJ2-5; no firm D call. Germline CDR1 reads MNHNS; CDR2 reads SASEGT. The V end lost 0 bases, the J end lost 5 bases, and 10 bases lay between the germline ends. CDR3 length: 14 residues. The CDR3 sequence is CASSEALLRETQYF. In DNA form, the CDR3 reads TGTGCCAGCAGTGAAGCGCTCCTCCGGGAGACCCAGTACTTC.

The chain combines TRBV6-5 with TRBJ2-3; 11 nucleotides agree with TRBD2. CDR1 is MNHEY, CDR2 SVGAGI, per germline. The V gene end was trimmed by 5 bases and the J gene end by 6 bases; junction bases not matched to a gene: 7. The length of the CDR3 is 15 residues. The CDR3 coding sequence is TGTGCCAGCAGTCCCCGACTAGCGGGAACCGATACGCAGTATTTT. This sequence encodes CASSPRLAGTDTQYF.

The chain recombines TRBV19 with TRBJ2-5; TRBD2 matches at 9 bases. The germline gives CDR1 LNHDA, CDR2 SQIVND (reference sequence). The V and J ends lost 3 bases and 9 bases, in that order; junction bases with no gene match: 14. The CDR3 extends over 16 amino acids. For the CDR3, the DNA is TGTGCCAGTAGTATTTGGGGTGCTAGCGGGGCTAAGGCCCAGTACTTC. Protein: CASSIWGASGAKAQYF. The full variable domain, its missing parts supplied by reference TRBV19 and TRBJ2-5, is DGGITQSPKYLFRKEGQNVTLSCEQNLNHDAMYWYRQDPGQGLRLIYYSQIVNDFQKGDIAEGYSVSREKKESFPLTVTSAQKNPTAFYLCASSIWGASGAKAQYFGPGTRLLVL.

This chain joins TRBV12-3 or TRBV12-4 and TRBJ2-1; no clear D. V lost 6 bases, J lost 4 bases, and 7 bases lay in between. This CDR3 region has 12 residues. The CDR3 DNA reads as TGTGCCAGCAGCGCGGCTTACAATGAGCAGTTCTTC. Translated, it gives CASSAAYNEQFF.

The chain links TRBV2 to TRBJ2-7; D is possibly TRBD1 (5 bases). Trimming removed 6 bases from V and 9 bases from J, with 15 bases in between. The CDR3 sequence is 12 residues long. The germline CDR1 and CDR2 sequences are SNHLY and FYNNEI. CDR3 sequence reads: CASREQGFGQYF. CDR3 nucleotide sequence: TGTGCCAGCAGGGAGCAGGGATTCGGGCAGTACTTC.

This clone was detected once. This chain connects TRBV6-5 to TRBJ2-5, with D possibly TRBD1 on 6 matching bases. The CDR3 runs to 13 residues. CDR1 is MNHEY, CDR2 SVGAGI, per germline. The V gene lost 6 bases and the J gene lost 10 bases, with 18 bases spanning the gap. CDR3 coding DNA: TGTGCCAGCAGCGTGACAGGACGAGAGGTCCAGTACTTC. Its protein product is CASSVTGREVQYF.

CDR3 coding DNA: TGTGCCAGCAGATCAGGTCGGCCCGAAAACGAGCAGTTCTTC. Translation gives CASRSGRPENEQFF. The chain employs TRBV3-1 (or the pseudogene TRBV3-2) and TRBJ2-1; D is uncertain. Trimming shortened V by 6 bases and J by 10 bases, and 19 bases separated the two germline ends. Germline V gene lookup returns CDR1 LGHDT and CDR2 YNNKEL (reference sequence). The CDR3 is made up of 14 amino acids.

The chain employs TRBV6-1 and TRBJ1-2, with D perhaps matching TRBD1 (6 bases). With 11 bases removed from V and 3 bases from J, the gap between germline ends came to 13 bases. The CDR3 totals 12 residues. CDR1 is MNHNS, CDR2 SASEGT, per germline. CDR3 DNA: TGTGCCGCGGGGGGCCGAGACTATGGCTACACCTTC. Its translation: CAAGGRDYGYTF.

For the CDR3, the DNA is TGTGCCACCAGCAGAGTTTCCGGGACTAGCGGCTACGAGCAGTACTTC. It codes for CATSRVSGTSGYEQYF. The chain joins TRBV15 to TRBJ2-7; 11 nucleotides align to TRBD2. In germline, CDR1 is LNHNV, CDR2 YYDKDF (reference sequence). This CDR3 contains 16 residues. With V trimmed by 1 base and J by 3 bases, 5 bases remained unmatched.